This entry concerns a single T cell receptor (beta chain). Alongside a J-beta primer mix, a sample-barcoded 5' primer served in a second PCR lasting roughly 7 to 11 cycles. Each cDNA molecule was tagged by a template-switch adaptor that had 12 random nucleotides. One entry per CDR3 protein, called by TCRdb with MiXCR from the 5' RACE reads. The sample has roughly 800,000 distinct CDR3 sequences; under 40% are singletons. The CDR3 loop spans 15 amino acids. CDR1 MDHEN and CDR2 SYDVKM come from the germline V gene. With V trimmed by 3 bases and J by 6 bases, 7 bases remained unmatched. The entry originates in a study of blood T cells in healthy people across ages.

The rearrangement joins TRBV28 to TRBJ2-3; TRBD2 matches at 9 bases. The source material was blood. This TCR was recovered from a man younger than 35 in good health. This CDR3 reads CASSFNPAGGDTQYF. The CDR3, as DNA: TGTGCCAGCAGTTTCAACCCAGCGGGGGGTGATACGCAGTATTTT.